The next 23 T cell receptor beta chains were all read from a single sample in a study of cytomegalovirus exposure and HLA in healthy donors (TCRdb year 2017). Library preparation employed the immunoSEQ multiplex PCR assay. For the multiplex PCR, a mixture combining 60 forward primers for TCR Vbeta segments and 13 reverse primers for TCR Jbeta segments was used. This immuneACCESS table, as held by TCRdb, lists in-frame sequences with V and J called but not all clones. Of the missing ones, under half trace to an unresolved V gene in checked studies; the others have no known cause. The table for this sample records roughly 190,000 clones. The ten most abundant clones make up about 0.8% of the sample. The source material was PBMCs. These receptor sequences come from a woman between 18 and 29 years old in good health and CMV-seropositive.

The rearrangement links TRBV18 to TRBJ2-5; 7 bases map to TRBD1. With 6 bases clipped from V and 3 bases from J, the junction kept 4 bases outside the gene matches. CDR3 length: 13 residues. Germline CDR1 reads KGHSH; CDR2 reads LQKENI. The DNA of the CDR3 is TGTGCCAGCTCCCGACAGGGTAAAGAGACCCAGTACTTC. Translated, it gives CASSRQGKETQYF.

The chain employs TRBV6-1 and TRBJ1-1; the match to TRBD1 covers 11 bases. Germline trimming cut 6 bases from V and 6 bases from J; bases unmatched to any gene: 6. Germline assignment: CDR1 MNHNS and CDR2 SASEGT. This CDR3 contains 14 residues. The CDR3 nucleotides are TGTGCCAGCAGGCTAGGGACAGGGGGGTCTGAAGCTTTCTTT. Translated: CASRLGTGGSEAFF.

This chain joins TRBV9 and TRBJ1-2; TRBD1 aligns across 9 bases. The CDR3 is made up of 13 amino acids. Germline V gene lookup returns CDR1 SGDLS and CDR2 YYNGEE. The V segment lost 4 bases and the J segment 7 bases; nucleotides outside the gene matches: 5. This CDR3 is CASSPGTGSGYTF. CDR3 nucleotide sequence: TGTGCCAGCAGCCCCGGGACAGGGTCTGGCTACACCTTC.

The J gene is TRBJ2-7, the V gene TRBV9, with D possibly being TRBD1 (5 bases). V was trimmed by 4 bases and J by 4 bases, leaving 15 bases between them. The CDR3 totals 14 residues. The germline V gene has CDR1 SGDLS and CDR2 YYNGEE. Here the CDR3 DNA reads TGTGCCAGCAGCCTAGGGGTAGACGGGTACGAGCAGTACTTC. It yields the protein CASSLGVDGYEQYF.

The chain combines TRBV2 with TRBJ2-2; D is ambiguous. CDR3 length: 16 residues. The germline V gene has CDR1 SNHLY and CDR2 FYNNEI. V lost 6 bases and J 4 bases, leaving 18 bases between the germline ends. CDR3 protein: CASSGAPPPTTGELFF. The DNA for the CDR3 is TGTGCCAGCAGCGGAGCGCCTCCGCCCACCACCGGGGAGCTGTTTTTT. Full variable domain (missing parts from reference TRBV2 and TRBJ2-2): EPEVTQTPSHQVTQMGQEVILRCVPISNHLYFYWYRQILGQKVEFLVSFYNNEISEKSEIFDDQFSVERPDGSNFTLKIRSTKLEDSAMYFCASSGAPPPTTGELFFGEGSRLTVL.

V usage is TRBV11-2 and J usage is TRBJ2-1; TRBD2 aligns across 8 bases. The CDR3 consists of 17 residues. Germline CDR1 and CDR2: SGHAT and FQNNGV. The ends lost 0 bases at V and 4 bases at J; junction bases unmatched: 8. The CDR3 nucleotides are TGTGCCAGCAGCTTAGAGTTATTAGCGGGGCTTTACAATGAGCAGTTCTTC. It translates to CASSLELLAGLYNEQFF.

This chain connects TRBV5-1 to TRBJ2-1; 11 bases agree with TRBD2. Germline loops: CDR1 SGHRS, CDR2 YFSETQ. This CDR3 region has 17 residues. After removal of 0 bases from V and 4 bases from J, the junction contained 6 bases not matched to a gene. The CDR3 DNA sequence: TGCGCCAGCAGCTTGGGCCAACTAGCGGGGGCTTACAATGAGCAGTTCTTC. Its protein product is CASSLGQLAGAYNEQFF.

The rearrangement joins TRBV2 to TRBJ2-5; 9 nucleotides line up with TRBD1. With the DNA end fitting TRBJ2-7 better, the J assignment may be wrong. Per germline, CDR1 SNHLY and CDR2 FYNNEI. This CDR3 is built from 13 residues. CDR3 sequence (DNA): TGTGCCAGCACTCGGGACAGGGCTTACGAGCAGTACTTC. This codes for CASTRDRAYEQYF.

V gene TRBV11-2 combines with J gene TRBJ2-1; D is unresolved. The CDR3 has 13 residues. Germline loops: CDR1 SGHAT, CDR2 FQNNGV. Trimming left V 5 bases short and J 8 bases short, with 13 bases between. CDR3 protein: CASSPSRRYEQFF. The CDR3 DNA follows: TGTGCCAGCAGCCCATCTAGACGGTATGAGCAGTTCTTC. Based on the CDR3 plus reference TRBV11-2 and TRBJ2-1, the full variable domain is EAGVAQSPRYKIIEKRQSVAFWCNPISGHATLYWYQQILGQGPKLLIQFQNNGVVDDSQLPKDRFSAERLKGVDSTLKIQPAKLEDSAVYLCASSPSRRYEQFFGPGTRLTVL.

The V and J genes are TRBV18 and TRBJ2-7; 9 bases fit TRBD1. V was pared by 2 bases and J by 3 bases, with 5 bases of the junction left unmatched. This CDR3 has 15 amino acids. CDR1 is KGHSH and CDR2 is LQKENI in the germline V gene. Written as DNA, the CDR3 is TGTGCCAGCTCACCATTACAGGGGGCGAGCTACGAGCAGTACTTC. Residues: CASSPLQGASYEQYF.

The chain employs TRBV7-2 and TRBJ1-2, with D uncertain. The V end lost 5 bases, the J end lost 0 bases, and 10 bases lay between the germline ends. This CDR3 comprises 14 residues. CDR1 SGHTA and CDR2 FQGNSA come from the germline V gene. The CDR3 DNA reads TGTGCCAGCAGCGCCGACACATCTAACTATGGCTACACCTTC. It translates to CASSADTSNYGYTF.

The V gene is TRBV4-1, the J gene TRBJ1-5; the D gene is possibly TRBD1 (5 bases). Germline V lookup: CDR1 MGHRA, CDR2 YSYEKL. The CDR3 is 14 amino acids. V was trimmed by 3 bases and J by 9 bases, leaving 15 bases between them. CDR3 coding DNA: TGCGCCAGCAGCCATGACCTGAGGCAGGGGCCCCAGCATTTT. Translation gives CASSHDLRQGPQHF.

The chain joins TRBV7-2 to TRBJ2-5; possible D gene TRBD2, 6 bases. This CDR3 comprises 15 residues. From germline, CDR1 is SGHTA and CDR2 FQGNSA. Trimming removed 5 bases from V and 0 bases from J, with 13 bases in between. CDR3 nucleotide sequence: TGTGCCAGCAGCCCAGGGACTTCGTACCAAGAGACCCAGTACTTC. Encoded protein: CASSPGTSYQETQYF.

The chain has TRBV6-1 and TRBJ2-7; no clear D gene. This CDR3 spans 12 amino acids. The V gene's germline CDR1 is MNHNS and CDR2 SASEGT. The V and J ends lost 2 bases and 3 bases respectively, with 5 bases between them. Here the CDR3 reads CASSESLYEQYF. CDR3 nucleotides: TGTGCCAGCAGTGAAAGCCTCTACGAGCAGTACTTC.

The chain links TRBV7-2 to TRBJ2-1; 12 bases fit TRBD2. The J segment lost 4 bases and the V segment lost 8 bases, leaving 6 bases of the junction unmatched. The germline CDR1 and CDR2 sequences are SGHTA and FQGNSA. CDR3 length: 15 residues. The CDR3 DNA reads TGTGCCAGCCTCAAGGGGACTAGCGGGTACAATGAGCAGTTCTTC. As protein: CASLKGTSGYNEQFF.

The chain combines TRBV19 with TRBJ2-2; TRBD1 matches 9 bases. With V trimmed by 3 bases and J by 5 bases, 4 bases remained unmatched. CDR1 LNHDA and CDR2 SQIVND come from the germline V gene (reference sequence). The CDR3 runs 15 residues. CDR3 protein: CASSILTGGTGELFF. The CDR3 DNA follows: TGTGCCAGTAGTATTCTGACAGGGGGTACCGGGGAGCTGTTTTTT.

The chain carries TRBV27 and TRBJ1-2; 8 bases match TRBD1. The CDR3 is 13 amino acids. Germline loops: CDR1 MNHEY, CDR2 SMNVEV (reference sequence). V dropped 4 bases and J dropped 3; count of bases not matched to a gene: 1. The CDR3 here is CASSSDRDYGYTF. CDR3 DNA: TGTGCCAGCAGTTCGGACAGGGACTATGGCTACACCTTC.

The V gene is TRBV7-9, the J gene TRBJ2-2; 9 nucleotides match TRBD1. CDR3 size: 13 residues. Trimming took 6 bases from V and 9 from J; bases not matched to a gene: 5. CDR1 is SEHNR and CDR2 is FQNEAQ in the germline V gene (reference sequence). In DNA form, the CDR3 reads TGTGCCAGCAGACGGGACAGGGACCGGGAGCTGTTTTTT. Residues: CASRRDRDRELFF.

The chain is built from TRBV10-3 and TRBJ2-1, with 10 bases aligning to TRBD2. V trimming: 0 bases; J trimming: 5 bases; junction bases outside the gene matches: 4. Germline-derived CDR1 and CDR2 are ENHRY and SYGVKD. The CDR3 consists of 16 residues. The CDR3 nucleotides read TGTGCCATCAGTGAGTCAGGTAGCGGGAGGAACAATGAGCAGTTCTTC. Residues: CAISESGSGRNNEQFF.

The chain is built from TRBV2 and TRBJ2-3, with 9 bases aligning to TRBD2. J gave up 5 bases and V 4 bases, and 13 bases lay outside the gene matches. The length of the CDR3 is 17 residues. Per the germline V gene, CDR1 is SNHLY and CDR2 is FYNNEI. The CDR3 region is CASSGVEAGGLRDTQYF. The CDR3 DNA is TGTGCCAGCAGTGGTGTTGAGGCGGGGGGGCTTAGAGATACGCAGTATTTT.

V is TRBV6-1 and J is TRBJ1-5; D is uncertain. Germline loops: CDR1 MNHNS, CDR2 SASEGT. This CDR3 region has 13 residues. Between the trimmed V and J ends, which lost 0 bases and 4 bases, there was a span of 4 bases. The CDR3 DNA follows: TGTGCCAGCAGTGAAGCCCCTAATCAGCCCCAGCATTTT. This translates into CASSEAPNQPQHF.

This CDR3 is CASSLGLPTDTQYF. CDR3 coding DNA: TGTGCCAGCAGCTTAGGTCTACCCACAGATACGCAGTATTTT. The rearrangement links TRBV7-2 to TRBJ2-3; D not resolved. V lost 1 base to trimming and J lost 2 bases, with 7 bases between them. Germline CDR1 reads SGHTA; CDR2 reads FQGNSA. This CDR3 has 14 residues.

The chain combines TRBV5-4 with TRBJ1-1; no definite D call. The V gene's germline CDR1 is SGHNT and CDR2 YYREEE (reference sequence). The CDR3 extends over 19 amino acids. Trimming removed 0 bases from V and 4 bases from J, with 25 bases in between. The CDR3 DNA follows: TGTGCCAGCAGCTTGGGGGCCTTGTTCGAGGCGAGGGTCAGCACTGAAGCTTTCTTT. Its translation: CASSLGALFEARVSTEAFF.